These 5 T cell receptor beta chains were all obtained from the same sample, sequenced in a study of blood T cells in healthy people across ages (dated by TCRdb to between 2014 and 2017). Libraries were made using 5' RACE. TCRdb shows the sequencer as Illumina HiSeq 2500. The second PCR ran for about 7 to 11 cycles and used a J-beta primer mix along with a sample-barcoded 5' primer. TCRdb reprocessing: public reads trimmed at Q25 with fastp, clones called with MiXCR, in-frame beta chains kept. Every entry covers one CDR3 protein and lists the most common genes and DNA from its rows. The sample profile shows roughly 700,000 distinct CDR3 sequences; approximately 25% of them were found once. 9.4% of the sample lies in the top ten. These data also formed part of another study, on T cells of mothers and their children.

Sequences were obtained from blood. Every receptor here comes from a boy aged 10-17 years in good health.

J is TRBJ2-7 and V is TRBV7-9; the match to TRBD2 covers 13 bases. The DNA end is more similar to TRBJ2-1, so the J call may be wrong. In germline, CDR1 is SEHNR, CDR2 FQNEAQ (reference sequence). This CDR3 region has 17 residues. The CDR3 is CASSLMRLAGGRNEQFF. The CDR3 nucleotides read TGTGCCAGCAGCCTCATGAGACTAGCGGGAGGACGCAATGAGCAGTTCTTC.

The rearrangement uses TRBV2 and TRBJ2-6, with D tentatively TRBD1 or TRBD2 (6 bases each). Germline V gene data show CDR1 as SNHLY and CDR2 as FYNNEI. V gave up 7 bases and J gave up 0 bases, with 13 bases separating them. There are 16 residues in the CDR3. Here the CDR3 DNA reads TGTGCCAGCAACGGGGGACATTACTCTGGGGCCAACGTCCTGACTTTC. Its protein product is CASNGGHYSGANVLTF.

The chain couples TRBV28 to TRBJ2-1; no clear D. The J call may be wrong; the DNA end is better matched by TRBJ2-7. From germline, CDR1 is MDHEN and CDR2 SYDVKM. The length of the CDR3 is 13 residues. The CDR3 nucleotides are TGTGCCAGCAAATCCCCAGCGTCCTACGAGCAGTACTTC. Translated: CASKSPASYEQYF.

This clonotype was observed a handful of times. The chain combines TRBV5-5 with TRBJ2-4; perhaps D is TRBD1 or TRBD2 (5 bases each). The germline gives CDR1 SGHKS, CDR2 YYEKEE (reference sequence). This CDR3 is 11 amino acids long. Between the trimmed V and J ends, which lost 10 bases and 8 bases, there was a span of 13 bases. This chain's CDR3 is CASGLGDIQYF. For the CDR3, the DNA is TGTGCCTCCGGGCTGGGGGACATTCAGTACTTC. The full variable domain, with the rest looked up from reference TRBV5-5 and TRBJ2-4, is DAGVTQSPTHLIKTRGQQVTLRCSPISGHKSVSWYQQVLGQGPQFIFQYYEKEERGRGNFPDRFSARQFPNYSSELNVNALLLGDSALYLCASGLGDIQYFGAGTRLSVL.

The chain links TRBV7-2 to TRBJ2-7, with TRBD2 identical over 11 bases. The closer fit of TRBJ2-1 to the DNA end suggests the J call may be wrong. This CDR3 contains 13 residues. Germline V lookup: CDR1 SGHTA, CDR2 FQGNSA. CDR3 residues: CASSGGAENSQFF. For the CDR3, the DNA is TGTGCCAGTAGCGGGGGGGCCGAAAATAGTCAGTTCTTC.